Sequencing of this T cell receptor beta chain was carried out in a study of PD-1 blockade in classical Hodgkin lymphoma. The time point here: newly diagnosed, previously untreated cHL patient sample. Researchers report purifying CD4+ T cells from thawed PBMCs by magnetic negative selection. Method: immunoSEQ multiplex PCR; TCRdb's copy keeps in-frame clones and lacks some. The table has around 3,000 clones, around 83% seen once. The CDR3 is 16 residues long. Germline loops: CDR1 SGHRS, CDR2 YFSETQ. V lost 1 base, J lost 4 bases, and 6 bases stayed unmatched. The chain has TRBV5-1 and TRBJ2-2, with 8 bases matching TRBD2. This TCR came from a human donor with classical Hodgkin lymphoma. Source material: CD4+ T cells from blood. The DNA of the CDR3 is TGCGCCAGCAGCTTGATAACGGGAGGGAGCACCGGGGAGCTGTTTTTT. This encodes CASSLITGGSTGELFF.